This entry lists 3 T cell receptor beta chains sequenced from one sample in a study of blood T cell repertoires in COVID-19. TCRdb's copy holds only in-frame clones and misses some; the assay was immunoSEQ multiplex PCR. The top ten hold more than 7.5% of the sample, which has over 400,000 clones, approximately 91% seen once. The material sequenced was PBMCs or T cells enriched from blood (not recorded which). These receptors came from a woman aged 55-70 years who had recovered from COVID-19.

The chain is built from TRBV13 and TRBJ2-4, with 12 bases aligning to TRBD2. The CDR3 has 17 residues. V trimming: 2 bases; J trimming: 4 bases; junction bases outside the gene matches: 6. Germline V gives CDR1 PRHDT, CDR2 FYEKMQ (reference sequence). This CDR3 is CASSLSLAGGYKNIQYF. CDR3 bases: TGTGCCAGCAGCTTATCACTAGCGGGGGGCTATAAAAACATTCAGTACTTC.

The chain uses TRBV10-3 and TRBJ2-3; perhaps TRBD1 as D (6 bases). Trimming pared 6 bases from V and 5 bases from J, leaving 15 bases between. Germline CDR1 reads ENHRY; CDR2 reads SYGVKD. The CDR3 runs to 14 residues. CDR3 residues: CAIRQTGLRDTQYF. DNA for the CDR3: TGTGCCATCAGACAGACAGGTTTAAGAGATACGCAGTATTTT.

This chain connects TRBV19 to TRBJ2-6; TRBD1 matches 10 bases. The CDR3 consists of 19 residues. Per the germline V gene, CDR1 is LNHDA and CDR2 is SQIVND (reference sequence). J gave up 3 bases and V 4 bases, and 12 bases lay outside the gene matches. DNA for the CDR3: TGTGCCAGTAGTACAGAAGGACAGGGGGTAATCCTTGGGGCCAACGTCCTGACTTTC. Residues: CASSTEGQGVILGANVLTF.